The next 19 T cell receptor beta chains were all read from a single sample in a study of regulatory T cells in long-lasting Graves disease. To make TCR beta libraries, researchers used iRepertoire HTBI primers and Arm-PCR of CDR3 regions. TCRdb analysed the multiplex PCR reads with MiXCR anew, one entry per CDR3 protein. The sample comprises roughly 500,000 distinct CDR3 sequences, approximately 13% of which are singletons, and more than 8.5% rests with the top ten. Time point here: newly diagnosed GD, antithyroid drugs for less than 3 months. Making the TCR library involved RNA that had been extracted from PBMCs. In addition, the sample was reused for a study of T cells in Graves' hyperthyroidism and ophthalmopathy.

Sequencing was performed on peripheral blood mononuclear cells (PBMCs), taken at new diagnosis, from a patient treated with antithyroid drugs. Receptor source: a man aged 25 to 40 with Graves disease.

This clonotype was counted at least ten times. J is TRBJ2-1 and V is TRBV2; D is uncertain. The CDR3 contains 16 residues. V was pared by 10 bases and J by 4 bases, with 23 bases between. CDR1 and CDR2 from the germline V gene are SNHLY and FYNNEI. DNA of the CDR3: TGTGCCAACGTGGGGTCCCCCAGAGGAACTTACAATGAGCAGTTCTTC. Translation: CANVGSPRGTYNEQFF.

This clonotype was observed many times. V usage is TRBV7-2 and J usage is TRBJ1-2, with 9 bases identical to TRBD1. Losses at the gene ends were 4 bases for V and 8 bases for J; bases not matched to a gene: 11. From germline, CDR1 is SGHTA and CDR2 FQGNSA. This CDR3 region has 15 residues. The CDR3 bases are TGTGCCAGCAGCTCCTCAACAGGGGGCGGACCAGGCTACACCTTC. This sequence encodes CASSSSTGGGPGYTF. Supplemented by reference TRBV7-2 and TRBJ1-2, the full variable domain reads GAGVSQSPSNKVTEKGKDVELRCDPISGHTALYWYRQSLGQGLEFLIYFQGNSAPDKSGLPSDRFSAERTGGSVSTLTIQRTQQEDSAVYLCASSSSTGGGPGYTFGSGTRLTVV.

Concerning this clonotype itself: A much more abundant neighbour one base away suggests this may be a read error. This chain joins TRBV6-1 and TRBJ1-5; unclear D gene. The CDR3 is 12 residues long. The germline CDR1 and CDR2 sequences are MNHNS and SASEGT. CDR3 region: CTSRSQAKPQHF. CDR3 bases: TGTACCAGCCGCTCGCAGGCCAAGCCCCAGCATTTT.

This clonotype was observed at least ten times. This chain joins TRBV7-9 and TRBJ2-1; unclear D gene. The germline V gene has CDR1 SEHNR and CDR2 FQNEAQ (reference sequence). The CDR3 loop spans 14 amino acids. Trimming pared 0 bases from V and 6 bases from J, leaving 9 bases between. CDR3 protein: CASSLARRINEQFF. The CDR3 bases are TGTGCCAGCAGCTTAGCGCGTAGGATCAATGAGCAGTTCTTC.

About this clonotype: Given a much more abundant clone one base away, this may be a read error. The CDR3 spells CASKASSGADVLTF. For the CDR3, the DNA is TGTGCCAGCAAAGCGAGCTCTGGGGCCGACGTCCTGACTTTC. V usage is TRBV6-1 and J usage is TRBJ2-6; tentatively, D is TRBD1 (5 bases). Germline assignment: CDR1 MNHNS and CDR2 SASEGT. This CDR3 has 14 residues.

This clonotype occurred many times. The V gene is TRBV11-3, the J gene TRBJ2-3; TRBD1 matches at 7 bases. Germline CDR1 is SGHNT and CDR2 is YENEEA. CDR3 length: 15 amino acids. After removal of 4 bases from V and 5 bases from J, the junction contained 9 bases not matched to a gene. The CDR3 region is CASSSGTETLDTQYF. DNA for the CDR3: TGTGCCAGCAGCTCCGGGACAGAGACTTTAGATACGCAGTATTTT.

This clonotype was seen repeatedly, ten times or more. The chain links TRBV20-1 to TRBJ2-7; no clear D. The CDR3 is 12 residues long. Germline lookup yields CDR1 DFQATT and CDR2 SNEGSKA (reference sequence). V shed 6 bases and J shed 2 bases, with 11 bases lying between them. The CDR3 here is CSANVNPYEQYF. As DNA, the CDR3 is TGCAGTGCCAACGTCAACCCCTACGAGCAGTACTTC.

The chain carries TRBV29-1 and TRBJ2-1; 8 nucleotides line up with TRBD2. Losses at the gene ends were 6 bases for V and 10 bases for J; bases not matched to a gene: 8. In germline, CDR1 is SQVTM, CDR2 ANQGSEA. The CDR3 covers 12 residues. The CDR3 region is CSVGRVAGEQFF. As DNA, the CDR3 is TGCAGCGTGGGGAGGGTAGCGGGAGAGCAGTTCTTC.

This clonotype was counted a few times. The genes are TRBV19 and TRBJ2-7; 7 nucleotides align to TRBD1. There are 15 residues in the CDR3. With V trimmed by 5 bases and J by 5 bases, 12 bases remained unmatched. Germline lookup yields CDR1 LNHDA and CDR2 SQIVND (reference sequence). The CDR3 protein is CASSLGTARGDEQYF. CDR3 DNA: TGTGCCAGTAGTCTCGGGACAGCGAGAGGTGACGAGCAGTACTTC.

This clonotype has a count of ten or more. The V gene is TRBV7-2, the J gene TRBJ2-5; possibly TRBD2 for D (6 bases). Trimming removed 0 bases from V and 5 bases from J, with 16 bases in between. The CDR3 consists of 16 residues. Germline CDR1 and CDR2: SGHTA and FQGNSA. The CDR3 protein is CASSLASSLGGETQYF. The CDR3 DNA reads TGTGCCAGCAGCTTAGCCTCTAGTCTTGGGGGGGAGACCCAGTACTTC.

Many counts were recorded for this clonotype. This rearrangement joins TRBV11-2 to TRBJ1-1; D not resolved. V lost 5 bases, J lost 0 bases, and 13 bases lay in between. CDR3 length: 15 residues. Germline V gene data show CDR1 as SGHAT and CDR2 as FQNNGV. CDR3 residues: CASSPWEAVNTEAFF. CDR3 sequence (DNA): TGTGCCAGCAGCCCCTGGGAGGCTGTGAACACTGAAGCTTTCTTT.

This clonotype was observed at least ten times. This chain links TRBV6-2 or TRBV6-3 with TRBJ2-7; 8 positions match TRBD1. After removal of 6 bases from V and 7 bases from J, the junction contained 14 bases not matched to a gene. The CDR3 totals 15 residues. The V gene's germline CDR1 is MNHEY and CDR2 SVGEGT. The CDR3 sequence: CASSRKGQDRREQYF. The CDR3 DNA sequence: TGTGCCAGCAGCCGAAAGGGACAGGACCGTCGGGAGCAGTACTTC.

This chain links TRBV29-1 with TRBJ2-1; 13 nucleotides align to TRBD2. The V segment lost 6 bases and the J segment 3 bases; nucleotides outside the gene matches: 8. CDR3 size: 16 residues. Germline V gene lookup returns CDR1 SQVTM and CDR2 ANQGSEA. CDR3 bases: TGCAGCGTGAACGGACTAGCGGGAGCCCTCTACAATGAGCAGTTCTTC. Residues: CSVNGLAGALYNEQFF.

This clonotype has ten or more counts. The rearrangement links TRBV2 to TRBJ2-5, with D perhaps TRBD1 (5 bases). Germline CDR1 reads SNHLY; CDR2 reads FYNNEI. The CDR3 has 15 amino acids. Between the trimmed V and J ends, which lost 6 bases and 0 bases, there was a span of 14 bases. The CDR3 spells CASSLGHAHQETQYF. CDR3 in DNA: TGTGCCAGCAGCCTAGGACACGCCCACCAAGAGACCCAGTACTTC.

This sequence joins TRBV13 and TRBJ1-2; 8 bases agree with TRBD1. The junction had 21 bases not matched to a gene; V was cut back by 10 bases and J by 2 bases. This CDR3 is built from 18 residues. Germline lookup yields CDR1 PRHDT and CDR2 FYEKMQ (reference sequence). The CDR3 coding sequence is TGTGCCACCCATGACAGGGGAATCGCCAACTCTAGGAACTATGGCTACACCTTC. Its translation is CATHDRGIANSRNYGYTF.

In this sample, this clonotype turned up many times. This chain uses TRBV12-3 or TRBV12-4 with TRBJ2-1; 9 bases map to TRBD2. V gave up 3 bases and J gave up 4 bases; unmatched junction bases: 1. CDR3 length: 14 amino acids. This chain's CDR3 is CASSFTSGYNEQFF. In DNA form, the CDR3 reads TGTGCCAGCAGTTTTACTAGCGGGTACAATGAGCAGTTCTTC.

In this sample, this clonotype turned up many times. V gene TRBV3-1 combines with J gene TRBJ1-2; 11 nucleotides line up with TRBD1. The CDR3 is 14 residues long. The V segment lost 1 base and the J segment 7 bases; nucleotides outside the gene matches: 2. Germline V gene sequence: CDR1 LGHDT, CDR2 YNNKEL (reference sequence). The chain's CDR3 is CASSQADRGPGYTF. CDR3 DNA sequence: TGTGCCAGCAGCCAAGCGGACAGGGGGCCTGGCTACACCTTC.

The CDR3 spells CSARADREDEQFF. CDR3 DNA sequence: TGCAGTGCTAGAGCTGACAGGGAGGATGAGCAGTTCTTC. V is TRBV20-1 and J is TRBJ2-1; a possible D gene is TRBD1 (7 bases). CDR1 is DFQATT, CDR2 SNEGSKA, per germline (reference sequence). V was trimmed by 1 base and J by 8 bases, leaving 12 bases between them. The CDR3 totals 13 residues.

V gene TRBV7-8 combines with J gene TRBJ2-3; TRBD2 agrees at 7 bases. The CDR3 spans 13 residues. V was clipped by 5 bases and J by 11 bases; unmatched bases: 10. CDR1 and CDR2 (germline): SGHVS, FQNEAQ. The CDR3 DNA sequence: TGTGCCAGCAGCCCTAGCGGTCCGACTAGGCAGTATTTT. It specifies CASSPSGPTRQYF.